Shown below are 21 T cell receptor beta chains from a single sample sequenced in a study of T cell repertoires in cytomegalovirus infection. TCRdb itself ran the reads through MiXCR, one entry per CDR3 protein. The profile shows about 770,000 distinct CDR3 sequences, about 27% of them singletons. These receptors' antigens are unknown. The source was cultured CD8+ T cells from PBMCs, collected from culture after CMV antigen stimulation. These receptor sequences come from a human donor in good health (CMV status not recorded). Some clones in this sample may be carry-over from other donors' samples.

The chain links TRBV19 to TRBJ1-1, with D maybe TRBD1 (6 bases). The V end was cut by 5 bases, the J end by 4 bases, with 11 bases between. CDR3 length: 13 amino acids. Germline CDR1 LNHDA, CDR2 SQIVND (reference sequence). CDR3 nucleotides: TGTGCCAGTAGTCGGGCAGGGGCCACTGAAGCTTTCTTT. Protein product: CASSRAGATEAFF.

This clonotype turned up a few times. The chain recombines TRBV7-6 with TRBJ1-6; 9 bases align to TRBD1. This CDR3 is built from 14 residues. V trimming: 3 bases; J trimming: 9 bases; junction bases outside the gene matches: 3. The germline CDR1 and CDR2 sequences are SGHVS and FNYEAQ. The CDR3 is CASSLGTGISPLHF. The CDR3 nucleotides read TGTGCCAGCAGCTTGGGGACAGGGATTTCACCCCTCCACTTT.

This clonotype appeared a single time. Compared with germline, one end of the junction differs, possibly owing to a read error. The V and J genes are TRBV7-2 and TRBJ2-1; 9 bases align to TRBD1. Germline V lookup: CDR1 SGHTA, CDR2 FQGNSA. The CDR3 contains 15 residues. In DNA form, the CDR3 reads TGTGACAGCAGCTTAAACAGGGGGCTCTACAATGAGCAGTTCTTC. Its protein product is CDSSLNRGLYNEQFF.

This clonotype occurred a few times. The chain has TRBV7-9 and TRBJ2-1; 8 bases fit TRBD1. J gave up 7 bases and V 5 bases, and 10 bases lay outside the gene matches. The CDR3 has 15 residues. From germline, CDR1 is SEHNR and CDR2 FQNEAQ (reference sequence). The CDR3 sequence is CASSTRQGRRNEQFF. In nucleotides, the CDR3 is TGTGCCAGCAGCACTCGACAGGGGCGAAGGAATGAGCAGTTCTTC.

V gene TRBV7-9 combines with J gene TRBJ2-4; D could derive from TRBD1 or TRBD2 (6 bases each). Trimming cost V 4 bases and J 0 bases, with 16 bases left between them. The CDR3 totals 17 residues. CDR1 and CDR2 (germline): SEHNR, FQNEAQ (reference sequence). As DNA, the CDR3 is TGTGCCAGCAGCTCTTTCAAGGGGGGAATAGCCAAAAACATTCAGTACTTC. Translating gives CASSSFKGGIAKNIQYF.

The J gene is TRBJ1-5, the V gene TRBV6-1, with 7 positions matching TRBD1. CDR3 length: 14 residues. J lost 5 bases, V lost 1 base, and 2 bases had no gene match. Germline V gene data show CDR1 as MNHNS and CDR2 as SASEGT. CDR3 sequence (DNA): TGTGCCAGCAGTGAAGGGCAGGGGGATCAGCCCCAGCATTTT. This translates into CASSEGQGDQPQHF.

The genes are TRBV12-3 or TRBV12-4 and TRBJ2-1; D tentatively reads TRBD1 or TRBD2 (6 bases each). This CDR3 is 16 amino acids long. Trimming removed 5 bases at V and 9 bases at J, with 23 bases between. DNA of the CDR3: TGTGCCAGCAGTGCCGACGGGGGCCGGAAAAGCGGTGAGCAGTTCTTC. It specifies CASSADGGRKSGEQFF.

Only a few counts were recorded for this clonotype. This chain connects TRBV12-3 or TRBV12-4 to TRBJ2-1; no definite D call. Trimming took off 3 bases at V and 12 bases at J, with 9 bases between the two ends. This CDR3 spans 11 amino acids. Here the CDR3 reads CASSFGSVQFF. CDR3 nucleotides: TGTGCCAGCAGTTTTGGATCAGTGCAGTTCTTC.

The chain has TRBV23-1 and TRBJ1-5; the D is unclear. TRBV23-1 is labeled an ORF, and its function is uncertain. V lost 1 base and J lost 0, with 10 bases in between. This CDR3 has 16 residues. This CDR3 is CASSQFYENSNQPQHF. DNA for the CDR3: TGCGCCAGCAGTCAATTTTACGAAAATAGCAATCAGCCCCAGCATTTT.

The CDR3 DNA reads TGTGCCAGTAGTAGCCAACGGACAGGGCACTCCTACAATGAGCAGTTCTTC. This translates into CASSSQRTGHSYNEQFF. The rearrangement joins TRBV19 to TRBJ2-1; 8 bases are a match to TRBD1. CDR1 LNHDA and CDR2 SQIVND come from the germline V gene (reference sequence). V trimming: 4 bases; J trimming: 0 bases; junction bases outside the gene matches: 8. The CDR3 runs to 17 residues.

The chain links TRBV11-3 to TRBJ2-2, with TRBD1 matching 8 bases. V lost 4 bases, J lost 5 bases, and 6 bases stayed unmatched. The germline V gene encodes CDR1 SGHNT and CDR2 YENEEA. The CDR3 sequence is 15 residues long. CDR3 sequence reads: CASSSQTGVTGELFF. The DNA of the CDR3 is TGTGCCAGCAGCTCCCAGACAGGGGTGACCGGGGAGCTGTTTTTT.

The chain joins TRBV6-6 to TRBJ2-3; D is possibly TRBD1 (6 bases). This CDR3 has 15 amino acids. The V gene's germline CDR1 is MNHNY and CDR2 SVGAGI (reference sequence). V lost 6 bases and J 1 base, leaving 14 bases between the germline ends. The DNA of the CDR3 is TGTGCCAGCAGCCCCAAGGGGGTCGGCACAGATACGCAGTATTTT. The encoded protein is CASSPKGVGTDTQYF.

The chain couples TRBV20-1 to TRBJ1-1, with 8 bases identical to TRBD1. The V segment lost 6 bases and the J segment 0 bases; nucleotides outside the gene matches: 3. This CDR3 is 13 amino acids long. Germline V gene lookup returns CDR1 DFQATT and CDR2 SNEGSKA (reference sequence). The CDR3: CSASDRVNTEAFF. CDR3 nucleotides: TGCAGTGCCTCGGACAGGGTGAACACTGAAGCTTTCTTT.

The chain carries TRBV20-1 and TRBJ2-1, with 8 bases aligning to TRBD1. The germline gives CDR1 DFQATT, CDR2 SNEGSKA (reference sequence). This CDR3 is built from 16 residues. The junction had 7 bases not matched to a gene; V was cut back by 0 bases and J by 3 bases. CDR3 in amino acids: CSARDLDRGVYNEQFF. CDR3 in DNA: TGCAGTGCTAGAGATCTCGACAGGGGTGTCTACAATGAGCAGTTCTTC.

The J gene is TRBJ2-3, the V gene TRBV5-6; weak D call: TRBD2 (5 bases). CDR1 and CDR2 (germline): SGHDT, YYEEEE. Trimming took off 0 bases at V and 3 bases at J, with 14 bases between the two ends. This CDR3 is 16 amino acids long. DNA for the CDR3: TGTGCCAGCAGCTTGGCCTCAGACTATGGGACAGATACGCAGTATTTT. Translating gives CASSLASDYGTDTQYF. Based on the CDR3 plus reference TRBV5-6 and TRBJ2-3, the full variable domain is DAGVTQSPTHLIKTRGQQVTLRCSPKSGHDTVSWYQQALGQGPQFIFQYYEEEERQRGNFPDRFSGHQFPNYSSELNVNALLLGDSALYLCASSLASDYGTDTQYFGPGTRLTVL.

The chain carries TRBV11-2 and TRBJ2-3, with 8 positions matching TRBD1. V trimming: 5 bases; J trimming: 2 bases; junction bases outside the gene matches: 6. Germline V gene lookup returns CDR1 SGHAT and CDR2 FQNNGV. The CDR3 covers 15 residues. This CDR3 reads CASSPRQGHTDTQYF. The CDR3 bases are TGTGCCAGCAGCCCACGACAGGGGCACACAGATACGCAGTATTTT.

This clonotype turned up a few times. This chain links TRBV6-1 with TRBJ2-7; 9 nucleotides line up with TRBD1. The length of the CDR3 is 14 residues. Per the germline V gene, CDR1 is MNHNS and CDR2 is SASEGT. Germline trimming cut 5 bases from V and 4 bases from J; bases unmatched to any gene: 6. CDR3 DNA sequence: TGTGCCAGCAGTCCCGGGACAGGGATGTACGAGCAGTACGTC. This sequence encodes CASSPGTGMYEQYV.

This clonotype has a handful of counts. This chain links TRBV18 with TRBJ2-7; D not certain. With 0 bases removed from V and 2 bases from J, the gap between germline ends came to 5 bases. CDR3 size: 13 residues. Looked up from germline, CDR1 is KGHSH and CDR2 is LQKENI. The DNA for the CDR3 is TGTGCCAGCTCACCACCGCAGACCTACGAGCAGTACTTC. It translates to CASSPPQTYEQYF.

This clonotype was counted ten times or more. The chain joins TRBV4-1 to TRBJ1-6; D possibly corresponds to TRBD1 (6 bases). The CDR3 extends over 16 amino acids. Trimming took 2 bases from V and 4 from J, leaving 12 bases between them. Germline loops: CDR1 MGHRA, CDR2 YSYEKL. This chain's CDR3 is CASSQREDRYNSPLHF. CDR3 in DNA: TGCGCCAGCAGCCAAAGGGAGGACAGATATAATTCACCCCTCCACTTT.

The chain uses TRBV28 and TRBJ2-7; D call uncertain. This CDR3 comprises 13 residues. Trimming took off 5 bases at V and 3 bases at J, with 11 bases between the two ends. The V gene's germline CDR1 is MDHEN and CDR2 SYDVKM. Here the CDR3 reads CASSLGPYYEQYV. CDR3 in DNA: TGTGCCAGCAGTCTAGGCCCCTACTACGAGCAGTACGTC.

CDR3 region: CASSVGGGAETQYF. CDR3 DNA: TGTGCCAGCAGCGTAGGCGGCGGGGCTGAGACCCAGTACTTC. The chain carries TRBV9 and TRBJ2-5, with a possible D match to TRBD2 (6 bases). The CDR3 sequence is 14 residues long. Germline lookup yields CDR1 SGDLS and CDR2 YYNGEE. Between the trimmed V and J ends, which lost 0 bases and 5 bases, there was a span of 11 bases.